Following are 26 T cell receptor beta chains from one sample sequenced in a study of blood T cell repertoires in COVID-19. Clones were sequenced by immunoSEQ multiplex PCR, and TCRdb holds only the in-frame ones, with some missing. Of fewer than 450,000 clones in the sample, about 90% are singletons; the top ten hold approximately 1%. The sequenced material came from PBMCs or T cells enriched from blood (not recorded which). These receptors all come from a young woman who had recovered from COVID-19.

The chain recombines TRBV3-1 (or the pseudogene TRBV3-2) with TRBJ2-7; 7 bases are shared with TRBD1. V lost 6 bases and J lost 7; bases outside the gene matches: 12. Germline V gene lookup returns CDR1 LGHDT and CDR2 YNNKEL (reference sequence). The CDR3 sequence is 14 residues long. In DNA, the CDR3 is TGTGCCAGCAGGCGGACAGGCGCCCCGGGGGAGCAGTACTTC. This codes for CASRRTGAPGEQYF.

This sequence joins TRBV19 and TRBJ2-6; D is undetermined. In germline, CDR1 is LNHDA, CDR2 SQIVND (reference sequence). The CDR3 is 14 amino acids. V lost 3 bases and J 2 bases, leaving 5 bases between the germline ends. CDR3 sequence reads: CASSIGPGANVLTF. The CDR3 DNA reads as TGTGCCAGTAGTATCGGTCCTGGGGCCAACGTCCTGACTTTC.

This clone was seen only a few times. V gene TRBV18 combines with J gene TRBJ1-6, with TRBD1 as a possible D gene (5 bases). This CDR3 has 15 amino acids. V dropped 1 base and J dropped 9 bases, with 13 bases sitting between them. Germline CDR1 reads KGHSH; CDR2 reads LQKENI. The CDR3 nucleotides read TGTGCCAGCTCACCACAAGTGGGGCCCTCTTCACCCCTCCACTTT. Residues: CASSPQVGPSSPLHF.

This clone appeared a few times. The chain carries TRBV2 and TRBJ1-1, with unresolved D. Trimming took 7 bases from V and 0 from J, leaving 6 bases between them. In germline, CDR1 is SNHLY, CDR2 FYNNEI. The CDR3 has 12 amino acids. CDR3 bases: TGTGCCAGCACTTATCTGAACACTGAAGCTTTCTTT. This sequence encodes CASTYLNTEAFF.

The CDR3 protein is CASSYSPTQNNYGYTF. CDR3 in DNA: TGTGCCAGCAGTTACTCCCCAACCCAGAATAACTATGGCTACACCTTC. This rearrangement joins TRBV6-5 to TRBJ1-2; D unresolved. Germline CDR1 MNHEY, CDR2 SVGAGI. This CDR3 is 16 amino acids long. Trimming cost V 0 bases and J 1 base, with 12 bases left between them.

The chain joins TRBV29-1 to TRBJ1-1; 9 bases match TRBD1. The junction had 6 bases not matched to a gene; V was cut back by 7 bases and J by 0 bases. The germline V gene has CDR1 SQVTM and CDR2 ANQGSEA. There are 14 residues in the CDR3. DNA for the CDR3: TGCAGCGCCGACAGGGGGGGGGTGAACACTGAAGCTTTCTTT. Residues: CSADRGGVNTEAFF.

This chain links TRBV5-6 with TRBJ2-5, with 7 bases that match TRBD1. Germline V lookup: CDR1 SGHDT, CDR2 YYEEEE. V shed 5 bases, J shed 4 bases, and the junction held 8 bases outside the gene matches. The CDR3 sequence is 14 residues long. In DNA form, the CDR3 reads TGTGCCAGCAGTAGTACAGGGGTCGGAGAGACCCAGTACTTC. Its protein product is CASSSTGVGETQYF. Looking up the rest from reference TRBV5-6 and TRBJ2-5 gives the full variable domain: DAGVTQSPTHLIKTRGQQVTLRCSPKSGHDTVSWYQQALGQGPQFIFQYYEEEERQRGNFPDRFSGHQFPNYSSELNVNALLLGDSALYLCASSSTGVGETQYFGPGTRLLVL.

The rearrangement links TRBV7-8 to TRBJ1-1; a weak D match, TRBD1 (6 bases). CDR3 size: 14 residues. Germline V gene data show CDR1 as SGHVS and CDR2 as FQNEAQ. The V and J ends lost 8 bases and 3 bases respectively, with 16 bases between them. The chain's CDR3 is CASYRQAVDTEAFF. DNA of the CDR3: TGTGCCAGCTACCGACAGGCCGTAGACACTGAAGCTTTCTTT.

The chain employs TRBV29-1 and TRBJ1-2; D uncertain. From germline, CDR1 is SQVTM and CDR2 ANQGSEA. This CDR3 has 11 residues. The ends were cut back, 3 bases at V and 6 bases at J, with 8 bases in the middle. The CDR3, as DNA: TGCAGCGTTGACGGGTCCCATGGCTACACCTTC. Residues: CSVDGSHGYTF.

The CDR3 nucleotides read TGTGCCAGTAGGGACAGGGGAGACACAGATACGCAGTATTTT. Its translation: CASRDRGDTDTQYF. The chain is built from TRBV19 and TRBJ2-3; 9 nucleotides line up with TRBD1. V lost 6 bases and J lost 2; bases outside the gene matches: 3. The CDR3 consists of 14 residues. The V gene's germline CDR1 is LNHDA and CDR2 SQIVND (reference sequence). Full variable domain (remainder filled in from reference TRBV19 and TRBJ2-3): DGGITQSPKYLFRKEGQNVTLSCEQNLNHDAMYWYRQDPGQGLRLIYYSQIVNDFQKGDIAEGYSVSREKKESFPLTVTSAQKNPTAFYLCASRDRGDTDTQYFGPGTRLTVL.

The chain is built from TRBV30 and TRBJ2-2, with a tentative D call TRBD1 (6 bases). The V end was cut by 3 bases, the J end by 7 bases, with 15 bases between. The CDR3 extends over 14 amino acids. Germline CDR1 is GTSNPN and CDR2 is SVGIG (reference sequence). For the CDR3, the DNA is TGTGCCTGGAGGTTTGGGGGCATCAACGGGGAGCTGTTTTTT. Its protein is CAWRFGGINGELFF. Full variable domain (remainder filled in from reference TRBV30 and TRBJ2-2): SQTIHQWPATLVQPVGSPLSLECTVEGTSNPNLYWYRQAAGRGLQLLFYSVGIGQISSEVPQNLSASRPQDRQFILSSKKLLLSDSGFYLCAWRFGGINGELFFGEGSRLTVL.

The rearrangement joins TRBV6-5 to TRBJ2-2; D gene unclear. The CDR3 loop spans 12 amino acids. The ends were cut back, 7 bases at V and 3 bases at J, with 6 bases in the middle. In germline, CDR1 is MNHEY, CDR2 SVGAGI. The CDR3 sequence: CASTRDTGELFF. CDR3 DNA sequence: TGTGCCAGCACTAGAGACACCGGGGAGCTGTTTTTT.

The V gene is TRBV5-6, the J gene TRBJ1-4; 8 bases fit TRBD1. The ends lost 4 bases at V and 8 bases at J; junction bases unmatched: 13. Germline V gives CDR1 SGHDT, CDR2 YYEEEE. CDR3 length: 16 amino acids. CDR3 in amino acids: CASSPGQGRRNEKLFF. The DNA for the CDR3 is TGTGCCAGCAGCCCAGGACAGGGTCGGCGGAACGAAAAACTGTTTTTT.

This chain uses TRBV3-1 (or the pseudogene TRBV3-2) with TRBJ1-4; D is uncertain. V was clipped by 4 bases and J by 0 bases, with 9 bases between them. CDR3 size: 15 residues. Germline V gene lookup returns CDR1 LGHDT and CDR2 YNNKEL (reference sequence). The CDR3 bases are TGTGCCAGCAGCCCCGACGGGGCAACTAATGAAAAACTGTTTTTT. Translation: CASSPDGATNEKLFF.

The chain uses TRBV7-2 and TRBJ2-3, with 9 bases that match TRBD2. The CDR3 is 14 amino acids. The V gene end was trimmed by 7 bases and the J gene end by 1 base; junction bases not matched to a gene: 3. From germline, CDR1 is SGHTA and CDR2 FQGNSA. The CDR3 region has the DNA TGTGCCAGCACTAGCGGGGTAGGCACAGATACGCAGTATTTT. This sequence encodes CASTSGVGTDTQYF.

This chain joins TRBV5-4 and TRBJ2-5; possibly TRBD1 for D (5 bases). The V end lost 4 bases, the J end lost 5 bases, and 24 bases lay between the germline ends. The CDR3 runs 17 residues. The germline V gene has CDR1 SGHNT and CDR2 YYREEE (reference sequence). The CDR3 coding sequence is TGTGCCAGCAGCAACACAAGGGGCGGATGGGGCAGGGAGACCCAGTACTTC. This codes for CASSNTRGGWGRETQYF.

The rearrangement uses TRBV29-1 and TRBJ2-7, with a weak D call TRBD2 (6 bases). CDR3 length: 15 residues. CDR1 SQVTM and CDR2 ANQGSEA come from the germline V gene. V lost 2 bases and J lost 2, with 16 bases in between. CDR3 in DNA: TGCAGCGTTGAACAGGGACGCGGAGGGGCCTACGAGCAGTACTTC. Translated: CSVEQGRGGAYEQYF.

The chain combines TRBV3-1 (or the pseudogene TRBV3-2) with TRBJ2-5, with 12 bases that match TRBD1. Trimming removed 3 bases from V and 4 bases from J; junction bases left unmatched: 6. Germline V gene lookup returns CDR1 LGHDT and CDR2 YNNKEL (reference sequence). The CDR3 is 16 amino acids. The CDR3 sequence: CASSQRGTGGLETQYF. CDR3 DNA sequence: TGTGCCAGCAGCCAGCGAGGGACAGGGGGCCTAGAGACCCAGTACTTC.

The chain recombines TRBV7-2 with TRBJ1-5; D may be TRBD1 (5 bases). Trimming stripped 4 bases from V and 6 bases from J, with 13 bases between. The germline gives CDR1 SGHTA, CDR2 FQGNSA. The CDR3 is 14 residues long. This CDR3 reads CASSSDVGGQPQHF. The DNA of the CDR3 is TGTGCCAGCAGCTCTGACGTCGGGGGTCAGCCCCAGCATTTT.

The V gene is TRBV11-3, the J gene TRBJ2-4, with 7 bases aligning to TRBD1. The V gene end was trimmed by 7 bases and the J gene end by 4 bases; junction bases not matched to a gene: 10. CDR1 and CDR2 (germline): SGHNT, YENEEA. This CDR3 spans 15 amino acids. The CDR3 loop is CASKNDRDMKNIQYF. CDR3 in DNA: TGTGCCAGCAAAAACGACAGGGACATGAAAAACATTCAGTACTTC.

The rearrangement joins TRBV21-1 to TRBJ2-7; the table's D call, TRBD1, was not checked against the DNA. TRBV21-1 is tagged as a pseudogene. The CDR3 has 15 amino acids. The DNA of the CDR3 is TGTGCCAGCAGCCGAGGGTGGGACAGCCACTACGAGCAGTACTTC. The encoded protein is CASSRGWDSHYEQYF.

The V gene is TRBV10-3, the J gene TRBJ2-3, with a possible D match to TRBD1 (5 bases). The CDR3 has 15 residues. V shed 0 bases and J shed 0 bases, with 7 bases lying between them. Germline CDR1 reads ENHRY; CDR2 reads SYGVKD. The DNA of the CDR3 is TGTGCCATCAGTGAGTCGGGGCTTAGCACAGATACGCAGTATTTT. Protein: CAISESGLSTDTQYF.

The CDR3, as DNA: TGTGCCAGCAGCCAGGGGTGGGGACAGATAAATGAAAAACTGTTTTTT. Encoded protein: CASSQGWGQINEKLFF. The rearrangement uses TRBV7-8 and TRBJ1-4, with TRBD1 matching 7 bases. Germline V gives CDR1 SGHVS, CDR2 FQNEAQ. V dropped 5 bases and J dropped 5; count of bases not matched to a gene: 11. This CDR3 comprises 16 residues.

The CDR3 nucleotides read TGTGCCAGTAGTCCTCATCTTCGGGTGGATGAAAAACTGTTTTTT. Its protein is CASSPHLRVDEKLFF. The chain combines TRBV19 with TRBJ1-4; D is unresolved. This CDR3 has 15 amino acids. Germline V gene data show CDR1 as LNHDA and CDR2 as SQIVND (reference sequence). V lost 5 bases to trimming and J lost 6 bases, with 16 bases between them.

In its sample, this clone was seen once. This rearrangement joins TRBV9 to TRBJ1-2; D not resolved. The CDR3 spans 14 residues. V was clipped by 2 bases and J by 1 base, with 9 bases between them. Germline CDR1 and CDR2: SGDLS and YYNGEE. CDR3 DNA: TGTGCCAGCAGCGTCGGGGATCATAACTATGGCTACACCTTC. It codes for CASSVGDHNYGYTF.

V gene TRBV5-1 combines with J gene TRBJ1-2, with D possibly matching TRBD1 (5 bases). The CDR3 has 16 amino acids. Trimming left V 0 bases short and J 7 bases short, with 19 bases between. Germline V gives CDR1 SGHRS, CDR2 YFSETQ. The CDR3 sequence: CASSLGGSLSLGGYTF. CDR3 sequence (DNA): TGCGCCAGCAGCTTGGGGGGCAGTCTATCGTTGGGTGGCTACACCTTC.